Included here is one T cell receptor (beta chain) sequence, with context. The target antigen is unknown. Reverse transcription of extracted RNA yielded cDNA, which provided the sequencing template. Assay used: immunoSEQ multiplex PCR; TCRdb lists only in-frame clones, some missing. The profile covers a few hundred thousand clones, with roughly two thirds appearing a single time and 1% to 1.5% taken by the ten largest. PBMCs were stained for CD3, CD4 and CD8, and CD4+ and CD8+ T cells were sorted. This specimen belongs to a study of CD8+ T cells in alopecia areata. In the study overall: Tofacitinib administration to treated patients was oral, at 5 to 10 mg twice daily. Whole-study findings and limits: Higher clonality than in normal scalp was seen in lesional scalp, especially alopecia totalis/universalis.

Per the germline V gene, CDR1 is MNHEY and CDR2 is SMNVEV (reference sequence). Unmatched junction bases numbered 7, after V lost 5 bases and J lost 0 bases. This CDR3 contains 16 residues. The chain recombines TRBV27 with TRBJ1-5, with 7 positions matching TRBD1. This specimen consisted of CD4+ T cells sorted from blood, obtained at week 0. The sequence was obtained from a human donor with alopecia areata. For the CDR3, the DNA is TGTGCCAGCAGTGCACAGGGGATTAATAGCAATCAGCCCCAGCATTTT. Its protein product is CASSAQGINSNQPQHF.